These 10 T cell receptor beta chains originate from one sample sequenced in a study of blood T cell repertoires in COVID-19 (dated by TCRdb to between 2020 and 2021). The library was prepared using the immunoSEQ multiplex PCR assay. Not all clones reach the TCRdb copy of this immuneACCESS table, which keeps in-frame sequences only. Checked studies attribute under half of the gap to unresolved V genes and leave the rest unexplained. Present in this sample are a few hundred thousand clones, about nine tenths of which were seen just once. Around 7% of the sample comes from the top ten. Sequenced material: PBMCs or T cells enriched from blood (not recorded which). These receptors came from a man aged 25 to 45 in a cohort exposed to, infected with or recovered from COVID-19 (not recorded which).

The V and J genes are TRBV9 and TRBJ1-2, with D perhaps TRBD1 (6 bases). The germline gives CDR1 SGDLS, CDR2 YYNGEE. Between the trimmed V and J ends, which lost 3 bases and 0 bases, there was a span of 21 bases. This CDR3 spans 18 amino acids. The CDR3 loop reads CASSGPVAQGISNYGYTF. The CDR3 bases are TGTGCCAGCAGCGGACCTGTGGCGCAGGGGATATCTAACTATGGCTACACCTTC.

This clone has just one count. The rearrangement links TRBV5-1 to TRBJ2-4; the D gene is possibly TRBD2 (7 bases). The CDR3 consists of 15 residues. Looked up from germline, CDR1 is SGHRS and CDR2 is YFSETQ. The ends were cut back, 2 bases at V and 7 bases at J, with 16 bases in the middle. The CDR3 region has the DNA TGCGCCAGCAGCTTTAACAGGGAGGGCGATAACATTCAGTACTTC. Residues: CASSFNREGDNIQYF.

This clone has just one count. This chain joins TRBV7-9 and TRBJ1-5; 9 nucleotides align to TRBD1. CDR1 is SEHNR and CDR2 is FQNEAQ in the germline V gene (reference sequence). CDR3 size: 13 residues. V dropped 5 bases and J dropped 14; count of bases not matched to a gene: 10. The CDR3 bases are TGTGCCAGCAGCAATTGGACAGGGGCTGAAAAGCATTTT. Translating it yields CASSNWTGAEKHF.

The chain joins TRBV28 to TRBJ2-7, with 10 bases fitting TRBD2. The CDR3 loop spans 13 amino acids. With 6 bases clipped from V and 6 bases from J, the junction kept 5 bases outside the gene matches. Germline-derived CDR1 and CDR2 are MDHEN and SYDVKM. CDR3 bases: TGTGCCAGCAGCCTGGGACTAGCGCTCGAGCAGTACTTC. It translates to CASSLGLALEQYF.

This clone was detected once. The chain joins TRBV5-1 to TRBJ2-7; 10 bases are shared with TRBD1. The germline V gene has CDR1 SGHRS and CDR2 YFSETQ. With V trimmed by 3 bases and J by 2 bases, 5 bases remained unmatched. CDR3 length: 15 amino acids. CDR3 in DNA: TGCGCCAGCAGCTCTCCAGGACAGGGGGCCTACGAGCAGTACTTC. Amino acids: CASSSPGQGAYEQYF. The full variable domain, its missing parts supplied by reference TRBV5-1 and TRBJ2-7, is KAGVTQTPRYLIKTRGQQVTLSCSPISGHRSVSWYQQTPGQGLQFLFEYFSETQRNKGNFPGRFSGRQFSNSRSEMNVSTLELGDSALYLCASSSPGQGAYEQYFGPGTRLTVT.

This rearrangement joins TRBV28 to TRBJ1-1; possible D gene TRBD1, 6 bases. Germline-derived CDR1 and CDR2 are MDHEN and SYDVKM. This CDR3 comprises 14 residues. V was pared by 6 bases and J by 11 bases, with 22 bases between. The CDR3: CASSLSTGFHEAFF. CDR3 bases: TGTGCCAGCAGCCTCAGTACAGGGTTTCACGAGGCTTTCTTT.

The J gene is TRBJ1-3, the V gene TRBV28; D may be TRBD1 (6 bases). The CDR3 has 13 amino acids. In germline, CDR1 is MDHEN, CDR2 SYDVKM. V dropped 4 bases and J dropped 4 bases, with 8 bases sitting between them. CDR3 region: CASSSGVGNTIYF. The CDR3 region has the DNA TGTGCCAGCAGTTCAGGGGTCGGAAACACCATATATTTT.

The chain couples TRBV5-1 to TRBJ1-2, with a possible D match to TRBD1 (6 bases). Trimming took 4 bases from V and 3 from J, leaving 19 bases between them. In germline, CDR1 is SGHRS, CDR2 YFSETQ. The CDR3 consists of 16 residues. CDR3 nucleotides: TGCGCCAGCAGCCCTAACGCACAGGGAAGCGACTATGGCTACACCTTC. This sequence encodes CASSPNAQGSDYGYTF.

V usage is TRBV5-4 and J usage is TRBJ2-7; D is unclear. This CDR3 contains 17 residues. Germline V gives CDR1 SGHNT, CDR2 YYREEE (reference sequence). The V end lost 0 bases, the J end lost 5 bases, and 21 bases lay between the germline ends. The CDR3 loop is CASSLEQSFLGYDEQYF. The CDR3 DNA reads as TGTGCCAGCAGCTTGGAGCAGTCCTTCCTAGGTTACGACGAGCAGTACTTC.

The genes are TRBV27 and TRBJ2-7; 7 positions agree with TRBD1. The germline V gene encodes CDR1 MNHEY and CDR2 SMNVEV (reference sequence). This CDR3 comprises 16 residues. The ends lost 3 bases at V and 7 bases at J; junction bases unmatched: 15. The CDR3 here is CASSLFTGVRGEEQYF. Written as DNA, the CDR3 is TGTGCCAGCAGTTTGTTCACAGGGGTACGCGGAGAGGAGCAGTACTTC.